This TCR beta chain is drawn from a study of T cell responses to AZD1222 COVID-19 vaccine. Study-wide points: Seropositive AZD1222 recipients at baseline numbered only six or seven. Repertoires were obtained only post-peak T cell response.

Sequencing was performed with immunoSEQ multiplex PCR; in TCRdb, only in-frame clones are kept and a portion is missing. The table lists 90,000 to 120,000 clones, about 89% of them singletons. Both about-4-week and about-12-week second-dose recipients were combined. Trimming took off 1 base at V and 8 bases at J, with 10 bases between the two ends. Germline V CDR1 and CDR2: MGHDK, SYGVNS. There are 13 residues in the CDR3. This clone appeared once. Its antigen remains unknown. The sequence came from an adult who received the AZD1222 COVID-19 vaccine. Source: peripheral blood, taken 28 days after the second AZD1222 dose. This rearrangement joins TRBV25-1 to TRBJ2-3; tentatively, D is TRBD2 (7 bases). The CDR3 coding sequence is TGTGCCAGCAGTGAATTTAGGGGGGGTACGCAGTATTTT. This translates into CASSEFRGGTQYF.